The table lists the clone carrying this TCR beta chain with many counts. A J-beta primer mix and a sample-barcoded 5' primer were used in a second PCR of roughly 6 to 12 cycles. TCRdb ran MiXCR on the 5' RACE reads and lists one entry per CDR3 protein. The sample yields fewer than 2,000,000 distinct CDR3 sequences, roughly 32% seen once. The V gene end was trimmed by 5 bases and the J gene end by 4 bases; junction bases not matched to a gene: 3. CDR3 length: 14 residues. The data belong to a study of blood T cells in healthy people across ages. Study information: About one barcoded beta molecule per two T cells was captured by template switching.

Roughly 10 milliliters was the volume of peripheral blood drawn from each donor. Material: blood. The chain combines TRBV12-3 or TRBV12-4 with TRBJ2-5; TRBD2 agrees at 11 bases. This sequence originates from a woman aged 25 to 39 in good health. As DNA, the CDR3 is TGTGCCAGCAGTGTGACTAGCGGGGTAGAGACCCAGTACTTC. Amino acid sequence: CASSVTSGVETQYF.